One sample yielded the 29 T cell receptor beta chains listed below, sequenced in a study of control samples from healthy donors and cancer patients. This table comes from immunoSEQ multiplex PCR, and its TCRdb copy is limited to in-frame clones, with some not included. The sample carries 50,000 or so clones, around 95% recorded once. Sequencing was performed on blood. Receptor source: a woman younger than 30 in good health.

The V call is TRBV9, the J call TRBJ2-1, with TRBD2 matching 11 bases. The CDR3 has 17 residues. Germline V gene sequence: CDR1 SGDLS, CDR2 YYNGEE. The junction had 6 bases not matched to a gene; V was cut back by 0 bases and J by 4 bases. CDR3 residues: CASSVGGTSGHYNEQFF. Written as DNA, the CDR3 is TGTGCCAGCAGCGTAGGAGGGACTAGCGGACATTACAATGAGCAGTTCTTC.

V usage is TRBV18 and J usage is TRBJ2-1, with D possibly being TRBD2 (6 bases). The germline V gene encodes CDR1 KGHSH and CDR2 LQKENI. This CDR3 has 16 amino acids. Trimming took off 2 bases at V and 2 bases at J, with 13 bases between the two ends. CDR3 loop: CASSPGGSLTYNEQFF. The CDR3 DNA reads TGTGCCAGCTCACCAGGGGGGAGCCTTACCTACAATGAGCAGTTCTTC.

The rearrangement uses TRBV2 and TRBJ2-3; 7 nucleotides match TRBD2. J was trimmed by 5 bases and V by 3 bases; bases with no gene match: 5. The CDR3 has 14 residues. Germline assignment: CDR1 SNHLY and CDR2 FYNNEI. The CDR3 DNA is TGTGCCAGCAGTGATACGGGGGGAGTAGATACGCAGTATTTT. Translated: CASSDTGGVDTQYF.

This chain joins TRBV6-5 and TRBJ1-1; the match to TRBD1 covers 7 bases. V trimming: 6 bases; J trimming: 7 bases; junction bases outside the gene matches: 11. Germline CDR1 is MNHEY and CDR2 is SVGAGI. CDR3 length equals 14 residues. The CDR3, as DNA: TGTGCCAGCAGCCCCGGGACAGTGAATGGTGAAGCTTTCTTT. Its translation is CASSPGTVNGEAFF.

The rearrangement links TRBV19 to TRBJ1-5; no clear D. CDR3 length: 12 amino acids. The germline V gene encodes CDR1 LNHDA and CDR2 SQIVND (reference sequence). Between the trimmed V and J ends, which lost 4 bases and 2 bases, there was a span of 3 bases. The DNA of the CDR3 is TGTGCCAGTAGTACAGGCAATCAGCCCCAGCATTTT. It translates to CASSTGNQPQHF.

The rearrangement links TRBV6-2 or TRBV6-3 to TRBJ2-3; TRBD2 might be the D (6 bases). The V gene lost 5 bases and the J gene lost 2 bases, with 14 bases spanning the gap. Germline V gene sequence: CDR1 MNHEY, CDR2 SVGEGT. CDR3 length equals 15 residues. CDR3 DNA sequence: TGTGCCAGCAGTCCCCGGGACTTCTACACAGATACGCAGTATTTT. It is translated as CASSPRDFYTDTQYF.

This clone was recorded once. V usage is TRBV2 and J usage is TRBJ1-1; D is uncertain. The V end lost 3 bases, the J end lost 8 bases, and 10 bases lay between the germline ends. Per the germline V gene, CDR1 is SNHLY and CDR2 is FYNNEI. The CDR3 length is 12 residues. CDR3 sequence: CASSDVPAEAFF. The CDR3 region has the DNA TGTGCCAGCAGTGATGTACCCGCGGAAGCTTTCTTT.

This clone has more than one count but fewer than ten. The chain uses TRBV10-2 and TRBJ2-1; TRBD1 aligns across 10 bases. Germline CDR1 and CDR2: WSHSY and SAAADI. This CDR3 has 13 residues. V dropped 7 bases and J dropped 6; count of bases not matched to a gene: 3. CDR3: CASIRTGGNEQFF. As DNA, the CDR3 is TGCGCCAGCATCCGGACAGGGGGCAATGAGCAGTTCTTC.

The J gene is TRBJ1-1, the V gene TRBV6-1; the match to TRBD1 covers 9 bases. This CDR3 has 13 residues. The germline V gene has CDR1 MNHNS and CDR2 SASEGT. Losses at the gene ends were 1 base for V and 8 bases for J; bases not matched to a gene: 2. The CDR3 DNA reads TGTGCCAGCAGTGAAGGGGACAGGGCCGAAGCTTTCTTT. Translation gives CASSEGDRAEAFF.

The chain couples TRBV5-4 to TRBJ1-1; D remains ambiguous. The V end was cut by 1 base, the J end by 2 bases, with 12 bases between. The CDR3 is 15 amino acids. Germline-derived CDR1 and CDR2 are SGHNT and YYREEE (reference sequence). For the CDR3, the DNA is TGTGCCAGCAGCTTGTCGAGGGCAGCAAACACTGAAGCTTTCTTT. Residues: CASSLSRAANTEAFF.

The chain employs TRBV10-3 and TRBJ2-1, with a weak D call TRBD1 (6 bases). This CDR3 has 17 residues. CDR1 and CDR2 (germline): ENHRY, SYGVKD. V was trimmed by 0 bases and J by 7 bases, leaving 19 bases between them. This CDR3 reads CAISESKRALGGNEQFF. In DNA, the CDR3 is TGTGCCATCAGTGAGTCGAAACGGGCGTTAGGGGGTAATGAGCAGTTCTTC.

The gene calls are TRBV28 and TRBJ1-2; D perhaps matches TRBD1 (6 bases). The germline CDR1 and CDR2 sequences are MDHEN and SYDVKM. CDR3 length: 14 residues. Trimming took 8 bases from V and 1 from J, leaving 14 bases between them. The CDR3 bases are TGTGCCAGCCGCTCGGGGGGGCTTAACTATGGCTACACCTTC. Its translation is CASRSGGLNYGYTF.

This chain joins TRBV5-1 and TRBJ2-7, with TRBD2 as a possible D gene (6 bases). Trimming removed 2 bases from V and 0 bases from J, with 9 bases in between. Germline-derived CDR1 and CDR2 are SGHRS and YFSETQ. The CDR3 extends over 14 amino acids. DNA for the CDR3: TGCGCCAGCAGCTTATCCGGGAGCTCCTACGAGCAGTACTTC. It translates to CASSLSGSSYEQYF.

The V and J genes are TRBV18 and TRBJ2-7; no clear D gene. Trimming took off 3 bases at V and 2 bases at J, with 11 bases between the two ends. The CDR3 length is 14 residues. Germline CDR1 is KGHSH and CDR2 is LQKENI. In DNA form, the CDR3 reads TGTGCCAGCTCACCGGCTTCCGAAGCCTACGAGCAGTACTTC. This codes for CASSPASEAYEQYF.

CDR3 sequence (DNA): TGTGCCAGTAGTATCGCGGGCGCGAATTTCGAGCAGTACTTC. Protein sequence: CASSIAGANFEQYF. The chain uses TRBV19 and TRBJ2-7; D is possibly TRBD2 (5 bases). The germline V and J ends were trimmed by 3 bases and 6 bases, with 15 bases remaining between them. There are 14 residues in the CDR3. Germline V gene sequence: CDR1 LNHDA, CDR2 SQIVND (reference sequence).

The CDR3 region has the DNA TGTGCCAGTACCACCCGAGTACAGGGGAACACTGAAGCTTTCTTT. It yields the protein CASTTRVQGNTEAFF. The chain combines TRBV19 with TRBJ1-1; tentatively, D is TRBD1 (6 bases). The germline V gene has CDR1 LNHDA and CDR2 SQIVND (reference sequence). The CDR3 sequence is 15 residues long. The ends were cut back, 7 bases at V and 1 base at J, with 16 bases in the middle.

The chain joins TRBV3-1 (or the pseudogene TRBV3-2) to TRBJ2-3; TRBD2 is a possible D gene (6 bases). This CDR3 has 16 residues. The V and J ends lost 0 bases and 3 bases respectively, with 13 bases between them. Germline loops: CDR1 LGHDT, CDR2 YNNKEL (reference sequence). In DNA, the CDR3 is TGTGCCAGCAGCCAAGACTTCGGACTAACGACAGATACGCAGTATTTT. As protein: CASSQDFGLTTDTQYF.

The chain uses TRBV5-6 and TRBJ2-7, with D perhaps TRBD1 or TRBD2 (5 bases each). The CDR3 loop spans 15 amino acids. V lost 1 base and J lost 3, with 14 bases in between. Germline values: CDR1 SGHDT, CDR2 YYEEEE. The CDR3 DNA reads TGTGCCAGCAGCTTGAGGGGACGATTTAACTACGAGCAGTACTTC. Protein sequence: CASSLRGRFNYEQYF. Drawing the rest from reference TRBV5-6 and TRBJ2-7, the complete variable domain is DAGVTQSPTHLIKTRGQQVTLRCSPKSGHDTVSWYQQALGQGPQFIFQYYEEEERQRGNFPDRFSGHQFPNYSSELNVNALLLGDSALYLCASSLRGRFNYEQYFGPGTRLTVT.

The J gene is TRBJ1-2, the V gene TRBV10-3; 7 bases fit TRBD1. V gave up 9 bases and J gave up 2 bases; unmatched junction bases: 6. The germline CDR1 and CDR2 sequences are ENHRY and SYGVKD. The CDR3 contains 13 residues. CDR3 nucleotide sequence: TGTGCCATTTCCCCGGGACAGAACTATGGCTACACCTTC. Protein product: CAISPGQNYGYTF.

The chain links TRBV4-3 to TRBJ2-4; D may be TRBD1 (6 bases). Germline V gene sequence: CDR1 LGHNA, CDR2 YSLEER. There are 16 residues in the CDR3. Trimming stripped 0 bases from V and 7 bases from J, with 16 bases between. The CDR3 region has the DNA TGCGCCAGCAGCCAAGACCCCCCAGGGGAAGGGAACATTCAGTACTTC. It translates to CASSQDPPGEGNIQYF.

This clone was seen a single time. The chain links TRBV3-1 (or the pseudogene TRBV3-2) to TRBJ1-2, with D possibly TRBD1 on 5 matching bases. Germline lookup yields CDR1 LGHDT and CDR2 YNNKEL (reference sequence). This CDR3 contains 14 residues. V was pared by 3 bases and J by 5 bases, with 13 bases between. This CDR3 is CASSQYGEGYGYTF. In nucleotides, the CDR3 is TGTGCCAGCAGCCAGTACGGGGAGGGGTATGGCTACACCTTC.

The chain combines TRBV7-2 with TRBJ1-2; D is unresolved. This CDR3 is 15 amino acids long. Germline V gene sequence: CDR1 SGHTA, CDR2 FQGNSA. Trimming stripped 2 bases from V and 0 bases from J, with 10 bases between. The CDR3 loop is CASSLTQLTNYGYTF. The CDR3 DNA reads TGTGCCAGCAGCTTAACACAGCTCACTAACTATGGCTACACCTTC.

J is TRBJ1-1 and V is TRBV9; tentative D call: TRBD1 (6 bases). The V end was cut by 4 bases, the J end by 0 bases, with 13 bases between. This CDR3 is 15 amino acids long. Per the germline V gene, CDR1 is SGDLS and CDR2 is YYNGEE. CDR3 coding DNA: TGTGCCAGCAGCCCACAGACAGGCATGAACACTGAAGCTTTCTTT. As protein: CASSPQTGMNTEAFF.

The chain employs TRBV14 and TRBJ2-2; the D gene could be TRBD1 or TRBD2 (5 bases each). Germline CDR1 SGHDN, CDR2 FVKESK. This CDR3 is 18 amino acids long. Trimming removed 2 bases from V and 1 base from J, with 17 bases in between. CDR3 in amino acids: CASSQSGWGHQNTGELFF. In DNA, the CDR3 is TGTGCCAGCAGCCAAAGCGGTTGGGGCCACCAGAACACCGGGGAGCTGTTTTTT.

J is TRBJ1-2 and V is TRBV6-1, with 8 positions matching TRBD1. This CDR3 has 15 residues. Germline V gene data show CDR1 as MNHNS and CDR2 as SASEGT. V trimming: 3 bases; J trimming: 4 bases; junction bases outside the gene matches: 7. CDR3 amino acids: CASSEDPTGAYGYTF. The CDR3 DNA reads as TGTGCCAGCAGTGAGGACCCGACAGGGGCCTATGGCTACACCTTC.

J is TRBJ2-7 and V is TRBV19; the D gene is possibly TRBD2 (6 bases). This CDR3 contains 14 residues. Germline V gives CDR1 LNHDA, CDR2 SQIVND (reference sequence). Trimming stripped 5 bases from V and 2 bases from J, with 13 bases between. CDR3 loop: CASSEQGGPYEQYF. CDR3 DNA: TGTGCCAGTAGTGAGCAGGGAGGCCCCTACGAGCAGTACTTC.

The chain links TRBV3-1 (or the pseudogene TRBV3-2) to TRBJ2-1, with D maybe TRBD2 (7 bases). CDR3 length equals 16 residues. CDR1 and CDR2 from the germline V gene are LGHDT and YNNKEL (reference sequence). Trimming stripped 4 bases from V and 0 bases from J, with 13 bases between. CDR3 nucleotide sequence: TGTGCCAGCAGCCTGGTGGGGGGGCCCTCCTACAATGAGCAGTTCTTC. It translates to CASSLVGGPSYNEQFF.

The chain has TRBV4-3 and TRBJ2-1; D is uncertain. CDR1 is LGHNA, CDR2 YSLEER, per germline. Trimming left V 2 bases short and J 2 bases short, with 13 bases between. The CDR3 contains 16 residues. The CDR3 spells CASSQSQEGPYNEQFF. The DNA for the CDR3 is TGCGCCAGCAGCCAAAGTCAGGAAGGGCCCTACAATGAGCAGTTCTTC.

This chain joins TRBV10-3 and TRBJ2-7; 7 nucleotides agree with TRBD1. This CDR3 is built from 14 residues. Germline loops: CDR1 ENHRY, CDR2 SYGVKD. The trim removed 10 bases at V and 2 bases at J, leaving 11 bases unmatched. The CDR3 sequence is CATRLGQGAYEQYF. For the CDR3, the DNA is TGTGCCACACGACTGGGCCAGGGGGCCTACGAGCAGTACTTC.